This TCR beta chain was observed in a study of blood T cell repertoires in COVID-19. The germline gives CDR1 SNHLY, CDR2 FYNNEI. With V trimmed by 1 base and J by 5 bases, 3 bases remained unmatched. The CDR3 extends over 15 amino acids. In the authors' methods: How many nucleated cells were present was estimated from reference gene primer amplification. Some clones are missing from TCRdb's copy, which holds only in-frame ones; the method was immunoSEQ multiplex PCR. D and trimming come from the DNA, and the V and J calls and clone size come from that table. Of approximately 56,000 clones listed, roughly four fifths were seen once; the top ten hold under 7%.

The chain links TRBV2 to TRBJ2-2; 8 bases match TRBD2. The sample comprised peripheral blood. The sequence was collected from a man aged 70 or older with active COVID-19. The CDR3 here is CASSEGGGRTGELFF. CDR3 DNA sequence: TGTGCCAGCAGTGAAGGCGGGGGGCGGACCGGGGAGCTGTTTTTT.